The source of this T cell receptor beta chain is a study of human thymus T cells. Broader study findings: Repertoires from thymus and blood appeared to show biased V and J gene usage. Related research described thymic repertoires that were highly overlapping among unrelated individuals.

As for this clone: Its antigen remains unknown.

Clones were sequenced by immunoSEQ multiplex PCR, and TCRdb holds only the in-frame ones, with some missing. The data show some 120,000 clones, around 94% seen once. Thymic resections from corrective heart surgery supplied the tissue. Samples came from healthy Finnish infants during open corrective cardiac surgery. This TCR derives from a boy in the first two years of life with a congenital heart defect but otherwise immunologically healthy. Source material: thymus tissue.

This CDR3 is CAISLGLHSDTQYF. The CDR3, as DNA: TGTGCCATCAGCCTGGGACTACATTCGGATACGCAGTATTTT. The chain links TRBV10-3 to TRBJ2-3; 7 positions agree with TRBD2. The J segment lost 6 bases and the V segment lost 6 bases, leaving 9 bases of the junction unmatched. The CDR3 is 14 residues long. Germline lookup yields CDR1 ENHRY and CDR2 SYGVKD.